Each of the 20 T cell receptor beta chains below was sequenced from the same sample in a study of T cell responses to AZD1222 COVID-19 vaccine. Profiled with immunoSEQ multiplex PCR; TCRdb holds only in-frame clones, not every one. The sample contains more than 80,000 clones, approximately 91% of which appear only once. The sequenced sample was peripheral blood, obtained on day 0 of AZD1222 vaccination. Source of these receptors: an adult in good health.

This chain joins TRBV27 and TRBJ1-1; 7 bases are shared with TRBD1. Germline loops: CDR1 MNHEY, CDR2 SMNVEV (reference sequence). The CDR3 has 15 amino acids. With V trimmed by 3 bases and J by 1 base, 5 bases remained unmatched. The CDR3 sequence: CASSFDRAGNTEAFF. CDR3 sequence (DNA): TGTGCCAGCAGTTTCGACAGGGCCGGGAACACTGAAGCTTTCTTT.

This sequence joins TRBV24-1 and TRBJ2-7, with 7 bases matching TRBD2. From germline, CDR1 is KGHDR and CDR2 SFDVKD. The CDR3 loop spans 19 amino acids. Trimming at V came to 2 bases and at J to 3 bases, leaving 18 bases not matched to a gene. DNA for the CDR3: TGTGCCACCAGTGATTCCGGCCGCTCCGGCGGGAGTTTCGGCTACGAGCAGTACTTC. This sequence encodes CATSDSGRSGGSFGYEQYF.

V is TRBV9 and J is TRBJ1-2; possibly TRBD1 for D (5 bases). CDR1 is SGDLS and CDR2 is YYNGEE in the germline V gene. V lost 0 bases, J lost 1 base, and 13 bases lay in between. This CDR3 spans 16 amino acids. The CDR3 region is CASSVDPGPFNYGYTF. In nucleotides, the CDR3 is TGTGCCAGCAGCGTAGATCCGGGGCCCTTTAACTATGGCTACACCTTC.

The V gene is TRBV5-1, the J gene TRBJ1-3; unclear D gene. CDR1 and CDR2 from the germline V gene are SGHRS and YFSETQ. The germline V and J ends were trimmed by 4 bases and 4 bases, with 12 bases remaining between them. The CDR3 has 14 residues. CDR3 residues: CASSPGYPGNTIYF. DNA of the CDR3: TGCGCCAGCAGCCCCGGTTATCCAGGAAACACCATATATTTT. The entire variable domain, with the rest obtained from reference TRBV5-1 and TRBJ1-3, is as follows: KAGVTQTPRYLIKTRGQQVTLSCSPISGHRSVSWYQQTPGQGLQFLFEYFSETQRNKGNFPGRFSGRQFSNSRSEMNVSTLELGDSALYLCASSPGYPGNTIYFGEGSWLTVV.

The CDR3 reads CASSFRTGGGNNEQFF. Written as DNA, the CDR3 is TGTGCCAGCAGCTTCCGGACAGGAGGAGGGAACAATGAGCAGTTCTTC. This chain joins TRBV5-6 and TRBJ2-1; D possibly corresponds to TRBD1 (7 bases). Germline V gene lookup returns CDR1 SGHDT and CDR2 YYEEEE. Trimming took 2 bases from V and 5 from J, leaving 17 bases between them. The CDR3 extends over 16 amino acids.

This clone has a single count. An end of the junction differs from the germline gene, which may be a read error. The sample holds other DNA sequences that translate to the same CDR3. The V gene is TRBV7-9, the J gene TRBJ2-7; no reliable D call. This CDR3 has 13 amino acids. The germline V gene encodes CDR1 SEHNR and CDR2 FQNEAQ (reference sequence). The CDR3 sequence is CASSFSESYEQYF. DNA for the CDR3: TGTGCCAGTAGCTTTTCTGAGAGCTACGAGCAGTACTTC.

This clone has a handful of counts. In DNA form, the CDR3 reads TGTGCCAGCAGTCGAACGGGGGTAGGATCCTACGAGCAGTACTTC. Residues: CASSRTGVGSYEQYF. V usage is TRBV27 and J usage is TRBJ2-7; D is possibly TRBD2 (6 bases). Germline CDR1 MNHEY, CDR2 SMNVEV (reference sequence). The CDR3 runs 15 residues. With 5 bases removed from V and 1 base from J, the gap between germline ends came to 15 bases.

This clone was counted once. The V call is TRBV19, the J call TRBJ1-1; possible D gene TRBD1, 5 bases. This CDR3 region has 12 residues. Trimming cost V 9 bases and J 0 bases, with 8 bases left between them. Per germline, CDR1 LNHDA and CDR2 SQIVND (reference sequence). The chain's CDR3 is CARSRVNTEAFF. The CDR3 DNA reads TGTGCCAGGTCCAGGGTGAACACTGAAGCTTTCTTT. The whole variable domain, remainder taken from reference TRBV19 and TRBJ1-1, is DGGITQSPKYLFRKEGQNVTLSCEQNLNHDAMYWYRQDPGQGLRLIYYSQIVNDFQKGDIAEGYSVSREKKESFPLTVTSAQKNPTAFYLCARSRVNTEAFFGQGTRLTVV.

Written as DNA, the CDR3 is TGTGCCAGCAGCCAAACCCGGGGACAGGGGGACAATGAGCAGTTCTTC. Amino acids: CASSQTRGQGDNEQFF. V and J are TRBV3-1 (or the pseudogene TRBV3-2) and TRBJ2-1, with TRBD1 matching 11 bases. The CDR3 contains 16 residues. Trimming removed 2 bases from V and 5 bases from J; junction bases left unmatched: 5. Germline loops: CDR1 LGHDT, CDR2 YNNKEL (reference sequence).

This chain uses TRBV14 with TRBJ2-5, with 11 bases that match TRBD2. The germline V gene encodes CDR1 SGHDN and CDR2 FVKESK. J gave up 4 bases and V 5 bases, and 6 bases lay outside the gene matches. This CDR3 has 15 amino acids. CDR3 nucleotide sequence: TGTGCCAGCAGCTATACTAGCGGGAGCCGAGAGACCCAGTACTTC. Translating it yields CASSYTSGSRETQYF. The full variable domain, rest sourced from reference TRBV14 and TRBJ2-5, is EAGVTQFPSHSVIEKGQTVTLRCDPISGHDNLYWYRRVMGKEIKFLLHFVKESKQDESGMPNNRFLAERTGGTYSTLKVQPAELEDSGVYFCASSYTSGSRETQYFGPGTRLLVL.

The chain combines TRBV10-1 with TRBJ2-1; 8 nucleotides match TRBD1. CDR1 and CDR2 from the germline V gene are WNHNN and SYGVQD (reference sequence). The CDR3 contains 17 residues. V shed 2 bases and J 10 bases; nucleotides not matched to a gene: 16. CDR3 coding DNA: TGCGCCAGCAGTGAGGACGGGACAGGATTATCCCTCAGAGAGCAGTTCTTC. This sequence encodes CASSEDGTGLSLREQFF.

The genes are TRBV19 and TRBJ2-2, with TRBD2 identical over 8 bases. The CDR3 length is 16 residues. Germline V CDR1 and CDR2: LNHDA, SQIVND (reference sequence). The junction had 3 bases not matched to a gene; V was cut back by 1 base and J by 2 bases. This CDR3 is CASSIGSGKNTGELFF. CDR3 bases: TGTGCCAGTAGTATAGGTAGCGGGAAAAACACCGGGGAGCTGTTTTTT.

V usage is TRBV5-4 and J usage is TRBJ2-3; D is uncertain. The V end lost 0 bases, the J end lost 5 bases, and 16 bases lay between the germline ends. CDR3 length: 16 amino acids. Looked up from germline, CDR1 is SGHNT and CDR2 is YYREEE (reference sequence). The CDR3 region has the DNA TGTGCCAGCAGCTTGGCCCTGGGCCCAGACGGAGATACGCAGTATTTT. Translating it yields CASSLALGPDGDTQYF. Drawing the rest from reference TRBV5-4 and TRBJ2-3, the complete variable domain is ETGVTQSPTHLIKTRGQQVTLRCSSQSGHNTVSWYQQALGQGPQFIFQYYREEENGRGNFPPRFSGLQFPNYSSELNVNALELDDSALYLCASSLALGPDGDTQYFGPGTRLTVL.

The DNA of the CDR3 is TGTGCCAGTAGCGGACGAAGGAATGAAAAACTGTTTTTT. Protein sequence: CASSGRRNEKLFF. The gene calls are TRBV2 and TRBJ1-4; no firm D call. The CDR3 covers 13 residues. Germline V lookup: CDR1 SNHLY, CDR2 FYNNEI. The V end was cut by 9 bases, the J end by 5 bases, with 13 bases between.

This chain links TRBV6-5 with TRBJ2-7, with TRBD2 as a possible D gene (6 bases). V was clipped by 6 bases and J by 3 bases, with 15 bases between them. CDR3 size: 14 residues. Germline CDR1 MNHEY, CDR2 SVGAGI. CDR3 in amino acids: CASRGRELYYEQYF. As DNA, the CDR3 is TGTGCCAGCAGGGGCCGGGAGCTATACTACGAGCAGTACTTC.

The rearrangement uses TRBV4-1 and TRBJ2-7; 8 bases map to TRBD2. This CDR3 is 17 amino acids long. Per the germline V gene, CDR1 is MGHRA and CDR2 is YSYEKL. V shed 0 bases and J 0 bases; nucleotides not matched to a gene: 7. The DNA of the CDR3 is TGCGCCAGCAGCCAAGATCTGGCGGGAGGCCTCTCCTACGAGCAGTACTTC. Translated, it gives CASSQDLAGGLSYEQYF.

The chain links TRBV30 to TRBJ2-1; D is uncertain. V was pared by 0 bases and J by 10 bases, with 13 bases between. The CDR3 has 13 amino acids. The V gene's germline CDR1 is GTSNPN and CDR2 SVGIG (reference sequence). For the CDR3, the DNA is TGTGCCTGGAGTGTACGACTCCGCAACGAGCAGTTCTTC. This translates into CAWSVRLRNEQFF.

J is TRBJ2-4 and V is TRBV5-8; 7 bases are a match to TRBD1. J gave up 0 bases and V 0 bases, and 9 bases lay outside the gene matches. The CDR3 is 18 amino acids. Looked up from germline, CDR1 is SGHTS and CDR2 is YDEGEE. The CDR3 DNA reads TGTGCCAGCAGCTTGGGAGGGACAGCCCCGTTAGCCAAAAACATTCAGTACTTC. This gives the protein CASSLGGTAPLAKNIQYF.

V usage is TRBV5-1 and J usage is TRBJ1-4; 7 bases agree with TRBD1. V lost 4 bases to trimming and J lost 8 bases; unmatched junction nucleotides: 5. CDR1 is SGHRS, CDR2 YFSETQ, per germline. The CDR3 is made up of 13 amino acids. As DNA, the CDR3 is TGCGCCAGCAGCCCGACAGGGCCCGAAAAACTGTTTTTT. Translating it yields CASSPTGPEKLFF.

The chain couples TRBV30 to TRBJ1-1; 11 bases are a match to TRBD1. The junction had 18 bases not matched to a gene; V was cut back by 2 bases and J by 4 bases. CDR3 length: 19 amino acids. In germline, CDR1 is GTSNPN, CDR2 SVGIG (reference sequence). The chain's CDR3 is CAWSSWSGQGAKTGTEAFF. CDR3 DNA sequence: TGTGCCTGGAGTTCTTGGTCAGGACAGGGGGCGAAAACCGGCACTGAAGCTTTCTTT. Based on the CDR3 plus reference TRBV30 and TRBJ1-1, the full variable domain is SQTIHQWPATLVQPVGSPLSLECTVEGTSNPNLYWYRQAAGRGLQLLFYSVGIGQISSEVPQNLSASRPQDRQFILSSKKLLLSDSGFYLCAWSSWSGQGAKTGTEAFFGQGTRLTVV.